This TCR beta chain was documented in a study of blood T cell repertoires in COVID-19 (dated by TCRdb to the early 2020s). Regarding the research as a whole: Collaborator samples came from the United States, Italy and Spain and covered acute and convalescent phases of COVID-19. The prospective study material was composed of cDNA or gDNA derived from T cells, B-cell-depleted T cells, or PBMCs. The dataset comprised deeply sampled blood TCRbeta repertoires from subjects exposed to, actively infected with, or recovered from COVID-19. The repertoires were released in a freely available public database meant as a resource for research on the immune response to SARS-CoV-2. Samples were obtained from the ongoing ImmuneRACE study (first 160 participants) and from roughly 1,300 subjects provided by 6 global collaborators. A de-identified subject ID, COVID-19 status, age in years and sex were almost always included in the sample metadata. HLA class I and class II types, where available, came from metadata supplied by the sample provider rather than from assay-based typing.

TCRbeta CDR3 regions were amplified from genomic DNA by means of the immunoSEQ Assay, a bias-controlled multiplex PCR. Regarding the original processing steps: The number of nucleated cells in each sample was estimated from the amplification of reference gene primers within the assay. Sequence reads were collapsed and filtered to measure the absolute abundance of every unique TCRbeta CDR3 rearrangement. For each sample, productive Simpson clonality was calculated by taking the square root of Simpson's diversity index across productive rearrangements. In TCRdb, the immuneACCESS table is reduced to in-frame sequences with V and J assigned. These tables do not hold every clone; where another copy was compared, an unresolved V gene accounts for under half, and the others remain unexplained. V, J and clone size are those of that table, while D and trimming were read from the DNA. The sample table shows about 110,000 clones, and more than 80% are seen once. Clones ranked in the top ten supply about 1% of the sample.

Paper-wide results and their limitations: How much clinical and demographic metadata was included differed by source and by participant, and the metadata was provided uncurated.

Each collaborating institution followed its own protocols to collect whole blood in K2EDTA tubes. For TCRbeta analysis, collaborators shipped samples in one of three forms: frozen whole blood, isolated PBMCs, or DNA extracted from either of those sample types. The CDR1 and CDR2 encoded by the germline V gene are SGHVT and SQSDAQ. There are 15 amino acids in the CDR3, from cysteine to phenylalanine inclusive. CDR3 DNA is the only sequence kept; it has 45 bases, read in frame from the first base. V is pared back by 5 bases and J by 2 bases, with 14 bases lying between the germline termini. In regard to this clone: No cognate antigen has been identified for it. No much larger clonotype is one base removed from it; base qualities were not supplied.

Specimen: peripheral blood. The rearrangement combines TRBV7-4 with TRBJ2-3, with the D segment identity uncertain. The sequence was obtained from a human donor in a cohort sampled during active COVID-19. The CDR3 protein sequence reads: CASSPLRKHTDTQYF. The DNA sequence is as follows: TGTGCCAGCAGCCCATTGCGGAAACACACAGATACGCAGTATTTT.